These 4 T cell receptor beta chains share one sample of origin, sequenced in a study of blood T cell repertoires in COVID-19. Sequencing used immunoSEQ multiplex PCR; TCRdb keeps in-frame clones, though not all of them. In the table there are about 270,000 clones, 86% of which are singletons. The sample consisted of peripheral blood. All receptors come from a woman older than 75 with COVID-19, enrolled during active disease.

This chain joins TRBV4-1 and TRBJ2-2, with D perhaps matching TRBD1 (6 bases). The CDR3 totals 15 residues. Germline CDR1 reads MGHRA; CDR2 reads YSYEKL. Trimming cost V 6 bases and J 5 bases, with 16 bases left between them. The CDR3 nucleotides read TGCGCCAGCAGACGGGACATAACCTCGACCGGGGAGCTGTTTTTT. Its protein product is CASRRDITSTGELFF.

V usage is TRBV10-2 and J usage is TRBJ2-5; maybe TRBD1 (6 bases). V lost 5 bases, J lost 1 base, and 11 bases lay in between. Germline V gene lookup returns CDR1 WSHSY and CDR2 SAAADI. This CDR3 is 14 amino acids long. Written as DNA, the CDR3 is TGCGCCAGCAGTCGGGACACCAGCCAAGAGACCCAGTACTTC. It codes for CASSRDTSQETQYF.

V usage is TRBV29-1 and J usage is TRBJ2-5; the match to TRBD1 covers 8 bases. The CDR3 consists of 12 residues. Germline V gene lookup returns CDR1 SQVTM and CDR2 ANQGSEA. V lost 6 bases and J lost 7; bases outside the gene matches: 7. Here the CDR3 reads CSVGQGLVTQYF. For the CDR3, the DNA is TGCAGCGTCGGACAGGGCCTGGTGACCCAGTACTTC.

This clone was observed a handful of times. This chain uses TRBV30 with TRBJ1-2, with D possibly being TRBD1 (5 bases). Germline V gene sequence: CDR1 GTSNPN, CDR2 SVGIG (reference sequence). Trimming pared 3 bases from V and 3 bases from J, leaving 11 bases between. This CDR3 contains 13 residues. Here the CDR3 reads CAWRIDSHYGYTF. The CDR3 nucleotides are TGTGCCTGGAGGATCGACAGCCACTATGGCTACACCTTC.